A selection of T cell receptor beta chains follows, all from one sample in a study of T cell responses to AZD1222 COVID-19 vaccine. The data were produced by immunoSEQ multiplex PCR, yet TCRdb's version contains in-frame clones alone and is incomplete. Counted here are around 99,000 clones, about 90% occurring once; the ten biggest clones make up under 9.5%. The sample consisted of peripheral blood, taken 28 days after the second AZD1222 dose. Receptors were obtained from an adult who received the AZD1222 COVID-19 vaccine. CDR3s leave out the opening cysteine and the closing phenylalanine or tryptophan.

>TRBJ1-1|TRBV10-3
AISDGSNTEAF
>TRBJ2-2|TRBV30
AWSGQGAGTGELF
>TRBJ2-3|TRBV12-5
ASGPPGAGTNTDTQY
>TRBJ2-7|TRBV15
ATSLRVQGDEQY
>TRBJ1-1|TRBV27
ASSLYRGDEAF
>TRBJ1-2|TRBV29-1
SVEKGYGYT
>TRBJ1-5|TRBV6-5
ASSKLQPQH
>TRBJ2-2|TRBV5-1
ASSLAGNTGELF
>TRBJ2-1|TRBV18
ASSPGLAGNNEQF
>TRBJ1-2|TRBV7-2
ASSSPLGQLNYGYT
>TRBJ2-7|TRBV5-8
ASSLKRTHEQY
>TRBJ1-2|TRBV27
ASSLQFSTGHYGYT
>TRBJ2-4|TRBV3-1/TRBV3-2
ASSQVTHTAKNIQY
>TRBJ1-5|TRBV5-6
ASSNQGRAVQPQH
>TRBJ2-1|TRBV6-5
ASTLPGTSGNEQF
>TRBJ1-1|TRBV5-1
ASSSSGNTEAF
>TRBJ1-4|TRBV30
AVDRPNEKLF
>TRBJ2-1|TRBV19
ASSIGDSYNEQF
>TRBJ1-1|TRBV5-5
ASRNTAGGVGEAF
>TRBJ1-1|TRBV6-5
ASSSSGGTEAF
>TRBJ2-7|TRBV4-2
ASSQGGSFY
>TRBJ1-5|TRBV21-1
ASSGSPGQGPYSNQPQH
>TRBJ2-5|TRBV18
ASSPGASGQETQY
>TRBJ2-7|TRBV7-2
ASTKRGSSYEQY
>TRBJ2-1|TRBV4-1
ASSPVGLAGGNNEQF
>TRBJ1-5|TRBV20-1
SASPVMTRNQPQH
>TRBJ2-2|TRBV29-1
TYYGTSGGRLGTGELF
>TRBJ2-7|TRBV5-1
ASSLDGGAYEQY
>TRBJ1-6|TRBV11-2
ASSLVSIINSPLH
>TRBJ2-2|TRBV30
AWSVQNTGELF
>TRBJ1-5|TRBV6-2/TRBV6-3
ASSFPITADRGSNQPQH
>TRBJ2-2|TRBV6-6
ATEGTSGNTGELF
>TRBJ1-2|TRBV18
ASSPRQGQGGYT
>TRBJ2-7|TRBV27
ASSLRVLGEQY
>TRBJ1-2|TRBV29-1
SVEGGAYGYT
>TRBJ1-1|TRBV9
ASSSLGGVNTEAF
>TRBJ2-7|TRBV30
AFDRGLYEQY
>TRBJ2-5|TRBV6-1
ASSETSQETQY
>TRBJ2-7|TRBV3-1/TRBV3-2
ASSQALSSGRHEQY
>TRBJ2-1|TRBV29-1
SVALAGSYNEQF